This passage covers 10 T cell receptor beta chains from one sample sequenced in a study of long-term antiretroviral therapy in people with HIV (dated 2022 in TCRdb). The immunoSEQ hsTCRB v3.0 assay was used at survey level resolution for TRB variable region sequencing. TCRdb retrieved this table from immuneACCESS and kept in-frame rearrangements only. Not all clones are present; in checked studies, unresolved V genes account for under half, and no reason is known for the remainder. A total of about 28,000 clones appear in this sample, 90% to 95% of them only once. The ten top clones hold approximately 4.2% of the sample. The sample here was unsorted PBMCs, taken 3.1 years after starting antiretroviral therapy. The receptors shown here come from a man aged 18 to 29 with HIV.

The rearrangement links TRBV13 to TRBJ2-1; D is unresolved. CDR3 length: 14 residues. Germline CDR1 reads PRHDT; CDR2 reads FYEKMQ (reference sequence). V was pared by 6 bases and J by 0 bases, with 9 bases between. This CDR3 is CASSDKSSYNEQFF. DNA for the CDR3: TGTGCCAGCAGTGACAAGAGCTCCTACAATGAGCAGTTCTTC. The variable domain in full, completed from reference TRBV13 and TRBJ2-1, reads AAGVIQSPRHLIKEKRETATLKCYPIPRHDTVYWYQQGPGQDPQFLISFYEKMQSDKGSIPDRFSAQQFSDYHSELNMSSLELGDSALYFCASSDKSSYNEQFFGPGTRLTVL.

This chain's CDR3 is CASSYSPDGPQHF. In DNA, the CDR3 is TGTGCCAGCAGTTACTCGCCGGATGGGCCCCAGCATTTT. V usage is TRBV6-6 and J usage is TRBJ1-5; no reliable D call. V was pared by 0 bases and J by 9 bases, with 9 bases between. The CDR3 runs to 13 residues. Germline V gives CDR1 MNHNY, CDR2 SVGAGI (reference sequence).

This clone was detected only a few times. The V call is TRBV2, the J call TRBJ2-5, with D perhaps matching TRBD1 (5 bases). Germline assignment: CDR1 SNHLY and CDR2 FYNNEI. The CDR3 totals 13 residues. V gave up 3 bases and J gave up 5 bases, with 10 bases separating them. The CDR3 DNA reads as TGTGCCAGCAGTGACCCAGGGTGGGAGACCCAGTACTTC. Protein product: CASSDPGWETQYF.

The rearrangement links TRBV5-4 to TRBJ1-3; D is unclear. The germline gives CDR1 SGHNT, CDR2 YYREEE (reference sequence). Trimming removed 1 base at V and 4 bases at J, with 6 bases between. The CDR3 is made up of 13 amino acids. CDR3: CASSLMVGNTIYF. For the CDR3, the DNA is TGTGCCAGCAGCTTGATGGTAGGAAACACCATATATTTT.

This rearrangement joins TRBV6-6 to TRBJ1-5, with a tentative D call TRBD1 (5 bases). CDR3 length equals 14 residues. The germline CDR1 and CDR2 sequences are MNHNY and SVGAGI (reference sequence). The V gene lost 2 bases and the J gene lost 6 bases, with 11 bases spanning the gap. The CDR3 DNA sequence: TGTGCCAGCAGTTACAAGGCAGGGACTCAGCCCCAGCATTTT. Its translation: CASSYKAGTQPQHF.

The chain is built from TRBV6-1 and TRBJ2-3; D gene uncertain. The CDR3 loop spans 12 amino acids. From germline, CDR1 is MNHNS and CDR2 SASEGT. The V and J ends lost 4 bases and 7 bases respectively, with 9 bases between them. The chain's CDR3 is CASSGLVNTQYF. The CDR3 nucleotides are TGTGCCAGCAGTGGCCTTGTGAATACGCAGTATTTT.

V gene TRBV9 combines with J gene TRBJ2-7, with 9 bases that match TRBD2. CDR1 and CDR2 (germline): SGDLS, YYNGEE. This CDR3 is built from 16 residues. Trimming took 0 bases from V and 0 from J; bases not matched to a gene: 4. The CDR3 bases are TGTGCCAGCAGCGTAGCTAGCGGGATGAGCTCCTACGAGCAGTACTTC. Its translation is CASSVASGMSSYEQYF.

The rearrangement links TRBV6-6 to TRBJ1-5; D call uncertain. The CDR3 sequence is 13 residues long. Trimming cost V 0 bases and J 9 bases, with 9 bases left between them. The germline gives CDR1 MNHNY, CDR2 SVGAGI (reference sequence). Here the CDR3 DNA reads TGTGCCAGCAGTTACTCTGAGTTATGGCCCCAGCATTTT. It encodes CASSYSELWPQHF.

V usage is TRBV15 and J usage is TRBJ2-7; D unclear. V was clipped by 4 bases and J by 2 bases, with 6 bases between them. This CDR3 is built from 12 residues. Germline assignment: CDR1 LNHNV and CDR2 YYDKDF (reference sequence). CDR3 loop: CATSISAYEQYF. The CDR3 region has the DNA TGTGCCACCAGCATTTCGGCCTACGAGCAGTACTTC.

The chain uses TRBV4-2 and TRBJ1-1; D might be TRBD1 (6 bases). CDR3 length: 15 residues. V lost 5 bases and J lost 0, with 13 bases in between. Looked up from germline, CDR1 is LGHNA and CDR2 is YNFKEQ. The CDR3 spells CASSREGGMNTEAFF. CDR3 DNA: TGTGCCAGCAGCAGAGAAGGGGGGATGAACACTGAAGCTTTCTTT.